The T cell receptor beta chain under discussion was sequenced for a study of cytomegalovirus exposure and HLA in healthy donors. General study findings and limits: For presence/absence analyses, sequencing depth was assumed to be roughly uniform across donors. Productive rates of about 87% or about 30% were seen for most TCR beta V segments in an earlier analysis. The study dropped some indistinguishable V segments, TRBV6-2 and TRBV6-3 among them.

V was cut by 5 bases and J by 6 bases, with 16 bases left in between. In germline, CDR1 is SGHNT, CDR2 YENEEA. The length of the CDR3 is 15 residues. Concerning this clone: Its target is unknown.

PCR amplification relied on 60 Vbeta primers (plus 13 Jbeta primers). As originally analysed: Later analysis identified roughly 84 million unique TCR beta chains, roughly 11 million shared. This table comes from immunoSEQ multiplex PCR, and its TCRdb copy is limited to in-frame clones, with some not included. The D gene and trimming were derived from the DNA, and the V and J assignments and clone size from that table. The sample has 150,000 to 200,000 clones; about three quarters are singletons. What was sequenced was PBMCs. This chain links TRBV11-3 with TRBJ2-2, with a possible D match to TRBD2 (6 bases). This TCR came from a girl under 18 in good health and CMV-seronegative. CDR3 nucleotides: TGTGCCAGCAGCCCTACCCGCGGGGTCGCCGGGGAGCTGTTTTTT. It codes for CASSPTRGVAGELFF.